This TCR beta chain was identified during a study of cytomegalovirus exposure and HLA in healthy donors. Study-wide results and limits: With high specificity and sensitivity, the classifier reportedly diagnosed cytomegalovirus status. Earlier findings revealed that most TCR beta V segments proved productive either about 87% or about 30% of the time. Immune exposure data for these donors was limited to CMV serostatus. Generally TCR sequences proved uncommon, though certain public TCRs appeared in numerous donors.

As regards this clone: What it recognizes is unknown.

The PCR employed 60 Vbeta primers together with 13 Jbeta primers. Repertoires were generated with immunoSEQ multiplex PCR, while TCRdb's copy carries only in-frame clones and drops some. The sample lists 130,000 or so clones; 70% to 85% were seen once. CDR1 is SNHLY, CDR2 FYNNEI, per germline. CDR3 size: 14 residues. After removal of 6 bases from V and 3 bases from J, the junction contained 3 bases not matched to a gene. The sequencing sample was made of PBMCs. This TCR came from a woman between 18 and 30 years old in good health and CMV-seropositive. The rearrangement links TRBV2 to TRBJ1-1; 11 bases align to TRBD1. CDR3 residues: CASRGTGGDTEAFF. CDR3 coding DNA: TGTGCCAGCAGGGGGACAGGGGGGGACACTGAAGCTTTCTTT.